This T cell receptor (beta chain) is drawn from a study of T cells expressing NK-cell markers. The overall study: Sorted CD3+CD56+NKG2C+, CD3+CD56+NKG2C- and CD3+CD56-NKG2C+ T cells provided the TCR beta repertoires.

This CDR3 is 12 amino acids long. CDR1 is DFQATT, CDR2 SNEGSKA, per germline (reference sequence). TCRdb reprocessed the 5' RACE reads and stores each CDR3 protein as one record, lacking DNA. In total, the table holds approximately 440,000 distinct CDR3 sequences. The chain links TRBV20-1 to TRBJ2-1. The origin of this receptor is a woman between 45 and 60 years old in good health. The sample comprised blood T cells: a sorted CD56 or NKG2C T cell subset, CD4+ or CD8+ T cells, or bulk PBMC T cells (not recorded which). CDR3 amino acids: CSARAAYNEQFF.